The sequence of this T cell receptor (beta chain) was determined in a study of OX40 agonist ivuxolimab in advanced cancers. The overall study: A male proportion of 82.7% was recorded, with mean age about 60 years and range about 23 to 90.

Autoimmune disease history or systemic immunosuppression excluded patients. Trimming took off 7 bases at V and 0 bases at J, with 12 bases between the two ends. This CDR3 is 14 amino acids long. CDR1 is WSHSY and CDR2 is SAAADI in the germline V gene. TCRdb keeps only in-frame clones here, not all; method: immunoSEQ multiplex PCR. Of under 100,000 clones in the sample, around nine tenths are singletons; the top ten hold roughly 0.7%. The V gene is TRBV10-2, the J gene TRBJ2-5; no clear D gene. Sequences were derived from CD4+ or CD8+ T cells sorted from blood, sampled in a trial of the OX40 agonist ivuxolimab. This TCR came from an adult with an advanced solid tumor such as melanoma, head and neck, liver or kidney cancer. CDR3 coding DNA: TGCGCCAGCACCTGGGATGAGGACCAAGAGACCCAGTACTTC. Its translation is CASTWDEDQETQYF.